The clone carrying this TCR beta chain was counted only a few times. As yet, its antigen is unknown. TCRdb re-called the PCR reads through MiXCR, storing one row per CDR3 protein. This table has tens of thousands of distinct CDR3 sequences, around 21% appearing once. The data belong to a study of molecular identifiers for immune sequencing clone quantification. Study summary: Four of five splits of RNA from approximately 20,000 or 98,000 naive CD8 cells were sequenced in replicates.

General study findings and limits: Jurkat TCR RNA from one cell was spiked into around 1 million naive cells, and it was reportedly detectable there. In CMV-specific effectors, clones above 20 copies held over 97% of molecules; naive, under 1%.

Naive CD8 T cells underwent sorting with the CD8+CD4-CCR7+CD45RA+ definition. This TCR derives from a human donor in good health. Some libraries in this study had Jurkat cell RNA spiked in. Sequencing was performed on naive CD8+ T cells from blood, with Jurkat cell RNA spiked in. This sample's subset: FACS-sorted CD8+CD4-CCR7+CD45RA+ naive T cells.

This CDR3 is CASSLSQVQDQPQHF. The CDR3 coding sequence is TGTGCCAGCAGTTTGTCACAGGTCCAAGATCAGCCCCAGCATTTT. The J gene is TRBJ1-5, the V gene TRBV12-3 or TRBV12-4, with D tentatively TRBD1 (5 bases). Trimming shortened V by 3 bases and J by 5 bases, and 14 bases separated the two germline ends. This CDR3 region has 15 residues.